This TCR beta chain emerged from a study of blood T cell repertoires in COVID-19. Across the whole study: The United States, Italy and Spain were the sources of the acute and convalescent COVID-19 samples. The cDNA or gDNA used as material had been derived from T cells, B-cell-depleted T cells, or PBMCs.

In the source study's methods: Quantification of nucleated cells was approximated via reference gene primer amplification. Here immunoSEQ multiplex PCR was the method, and the copy in TCRdb shows in-frame clones only, minus some. The V and J calls and clone size come from that table; D and trimming were worked out from the DNA. In the table there are roughly 150,000 clones, approximately 86% of which are singletons. The V end lost 0 bases, the J end lost 5 bases, and 11 bases lay between the germline ends. The CDR3 spans 14 residues. Germline CDR1 reads SGDLS; CDR2 reads YYNGEE. Source material: peripheral blood. The TCR comes from a human donor in a cohort sampled during active COVID-19. This chain connects TRBV9 to TRBJ1-2; D is perhaps TRBD1 (5 bases). CDR3 bases: TGTGCCAGCAGCGTAGCCCAGGGTTTGTATGGCTACACCTTC. This encodes CASSVAQGLYGYTF.